The clone carrying this TCR beta chain appeared a few times. Its cognate antigen is unknown. The sample belongs to a study of T cells in Graves' hyperthyroidism and ophthalmopathy. V gave up 4 bases and J gave up 5 bases, with 18 bases separating them. Germline loops: CDR1 DFQATT, CDR2 SNEGSKA (reference sequence). This CDR3 has 14 amino acids. It was RNA transcripts that yielded the amplified TCR beta CDR3 regions. A first-round RT-PCR of the TCR CDR3 used the HTBI primer set. TCRdb reanalysed the multiplex PCR reads using MiXCR and keeps one entry per CDR3 protein. The sample contains more than 350,000 distinct CDR3 sequences, about 14% of which appear only once. Study results and caveats: Ophthalmopathy stood apart from stable hyperthyroidism in a 13 V-J model.

A roughly 9.1 ml volume of fresh peripheral blood provided the PBMCs. This clonotype was sampled from a woman aged 25 to 45 with Graves' ophthalmopathy. This chain joins TRBV20-1 and TRBJ2-7, with a possible D match to TRBD1 (6 bases). Sequenced input: blood. The CDR3 sequence: CSATAPTGTDEQYF. In DNA, the CDR3 is TGCAGTGCTACTGCCCCGACAGGTACCGACGAGCAGTACTTC.